The sequence of this TCR beta chain was determined in a study of blood T cell repertoires in COVID-19. Study context: The origin of the acute and convalescent COVID-19 samples was the United States, Italy and Spain. Nucleic acid was either cDNA or gDNA, and it came from T cells, B-cell-depleted T cells, or PBMCs.

V was trimmed by 1 base and J by 8 bases, leaving 12 bases between them. The CDR3 loop spans 14 amino acids. The germline V gene encodes CDR1 SGHAT and CDR2 FQNNGV. Participants came from roughly 24 US areas, aged about 18 to 90 years. Per the authors' pipeline: Amplified reference gene primers provided the basis for estimating nucleated cell counts. Sequencing used immunoSEQ multiplex PCR; TCRdb keeps in-frame clones, though not all of them. That table gives V, J and clone size, and the DNA gave D and trimming. In the table there are a few hundred thousand clones, about 90% of which are singletons. Sequencing was done on a sample of PBMCs or T cells enriched from blood (not recorded which). The chain employs TRBV11-2 and TRBJ2-1; no clear D gene. This TCR derives from a woman younger than 45 who had recovered from COVID-19. CDR3 loop: CASSLVPGSDEQFF. The CDR3 nucleotides read TGTGCCAGCAGCTTAGTCCCGGGTAGTGATGAGCAGTTCTTC.